Sequencing of this T cell receptor (beta chain) was carried out in a study of naive and memory T cell subsets. This clonotype turned up a few times. Both TRBC1 and TRBC2 were covered by a beta constant-region primer of two equimolar oligonucleotides. Each CDR3 protein gets one entry after TCRdb re-called the UMI-ligation and nested PCR reads with MiXCR. This sample yields 140,000 to 150,000 distinct CDR3 sequences, of which approximately 15% are seen a single time; about 0.14% belongs to the top ten. Trimming stripped 3 bases from V and 0 bases from J, with 15 bases between. Germline V gives CDR1 DFQATT, CDR2 SNEGSKA (reference sequence). The CDR3 consists of 15 residues.

The chain recombines TRBV20-1 with TRBJ2-7; possibly TRBD2 for D (6 bases). Specimen: naive CD4+ T cells from blood. This receptor was taken from a human donor in good health. This CDR3 is CSASNPREISYEQYF. CDR3 in DNA: TGCAGTGCTAGTAATCCGCGGGAAATCTCCTACGAGCAGTACTTC.